The present T cell receptor beta chain was sequenced within a study of shared clonotypes between healthy human individuals. Naive CD8 cells lacked CD45RO and underwent positive selection for CCR7, leaving out terminally differentiated effector memory CD45RA+ cells. Germline V CDR1 and CDR2: LNHNV, YYDKDF (reference sequence). The CDR3 spans 15 residues. V was pared by 1 base and J by 8 bases, with 17 bases between. Profiled with immunoSEQ multiplex PCR; TCRdb holds only in-frame clones, not every one. The table lists some 630,000 clones, approximately 96% of them singletons. What was sequenced was naive CD8+ T cells sorted from blood. The gene calls are TRBV15 and TRBJ1-2; unclear D gene. The clonotype was recovered from a woman under 40 in good health. CDR3 coding DNA: TGTGCCACCAGCAGAGGGGAGGCAGGCGTTGAGGGCTACACCTTC. It yields the protein CATSRGEAGVEGYTF. Combining the CDR3 with reference TRBV15 and TRBJ1-2 gives the whole variable domain DAMVIQNPRYQVTQFGKPVTLSCSQTLNHNVMYWYQQKSSQAPKLLFHYYDKDFNNEADTPDNFQSRRPNTSFCFLDIRSPGLGDTAMYLCATSRGEAGVEGYTFGSGTRLTVV.